This TCR beta chain is drawn from a study of radiation and T cells in renal cell carcinoma. Time point in this sample: baseline pretreatment blood. As for treatment: 15 Gy SBRT to primary tumor, nephrectomy 4 weeks later. TCRdb's table, derived via immunoSEQ multiplex PCR, lists solely in-frame clones and lacks some. This table has over 120,000 clones, approximately 90% appearing once. Per the germline V gene, CDR1 is KGHSH and CDR2 is LQKENI. There are 16 residues in the CDR3. With 0 bases removed from V and 1 base from J, the gap between germline ends came to 12 bases. Whole-study results and caveats: In blood, top tumor clones expanded by 2 weeks, shrinking by 4.

This clone was observed a single time. Its antigen is unidentified. The specimen comprised blood, sampled from a patient whose treatment included radiotherapy and nephrectomy. The J gene is TRBJ1-1, the V gene TRBV18; D gene uncertain. The sequence came from a woman between 45 and 65 years old with renal cell carcinoma. For the CDR3, the DNA is TGTGCCAGCTCACCACCTGGGATCAAAGGGAACACTGAAGCTTTCTTT. It is translated as CASSPPGIKGNTEAFF.